A single sample is the source of the 9 T cell receptor beta chains below, sequenced in a study of control samples from healthy donors and cancer patients. Assay used: immunoSEQ multiplex PCR; TCRdb lists only in-frame clones, some missing. The sample lists around 150,000 clones, nearly 96% seen once, with about 0.94% in the top ten. The sequenced sample was blood. Every receptor here comes from a woman aged 25 to 39 in good health.

The V and J genes are TRBV11-2 and TRBJ1-3; D is undetermined. The ends were cut back, 7 bases at V and 0 bases at J, with 10 bases in the middle. This CDR3 contains 14 residues. From germline, CDR1 is SGHAT and CDR2 FQNNGV. CDR3 residues: CASTIQNSGNTIYF. Written as DNA, the CDR3 is TGTGCCAGCACTATCCAGAACTCTGGAAACACCATATATTTT.

Notes on this clone: The same CDR3 can be traced to other DNA sequences in this sample. This chain links TRBV9 with TRBJ2-2; D is ambiguous. Germline CDR1 is SGDLS and CDR2 is YYNGEE. V lost 0 bases and J lost 4, with 7 bases in between. The CDR3 totals 14 residues. This CDR3 is CASSVGGGTGELFF. CDR3 coding DNA: TGTGCCAGCAGCGTAGGGGGTGGCACCGGGGAGCTGTTTTTT.

V is TRBV28 and J is TRBJ1-5, with D possibly being TRBD1 (6 bases). The CDR3 sequence is 13 residues long. With 8 bases removed from V and 4 bases from J, the gap between germline ends came to 12 bases. Germline CDR1 reads MDHEN; CDR2 reads SYDVKM. For the CDR3, the DNA is TGTGCCAGCCACCCGGGGGCGAATCAGCCCCAGCATTTT. Its protein product is CASHPGANQPQHF.

The chain links TRBV28 to TRBJ2-7, with D unclear. Germline V gives CDR1 MDHEN, CDR2 SYDVKM. With 5 bases removed from V and 3 bases from J, the gap between germline ends came to 14 bases. The CDR3 contains 14 residues. The chain's CDR3 is CASSPPGAVYEQYF. The CDR3 nucleotides read TGTGCCAGCAGTCCCCCGGGCGCAGTCTACGAGCAGTACTTC.

The CDR3 region is CASSLEGLNEQFF. The CDR3 region has the DNA TGTGCCAGCAGCTTAGAGGGCTTGAATGAGCAGTTCTTC. The chain uses TRBV11-2 and TRBJ2-1, with no clear D. CDR3 length: 13 amino acids. Germline CDR1 reads SGHAT; CDR2 reads FQNNGV. V was pared by 0 bases and J by 7 bases, with 7 bases between.

This chain links TRBV6-5 with TRBJ2-2, with TRBD1 as a possible D gene (5 bases). Trimming removed 10 bases at V and 0 bases at J, with 12 bases between. CDR1 and CDR2 from the germline V gene are MNHEY and SVGAGI. CDR3 size: 14 residues. CDR3 sequence reads: CATLTGTNTGELFF. The CDR3 DNA reads TGTGCCACCCTAACAGGAACGAACACCGGGGAGCTGTTTTTT.

The genes are TRBV12-2 and TRBJ2-7; the table's D call, TRBD1, was not checked against the DNA. TRBV12-2 is reported as a pseudogene. The CDR3 contains 15 residues. For the CDR3, the DNA is TGTGCAAGTCGCTTAAGCGTGATGGGGGCCCCAGAGCAGTACTTC. Translated, it gives CASRLSVMGAPEQYF.

The chain has TRBV28 and TRBJ1-1; no firm D call. The CDR3 covers 14 residues. Between the trimmed V and J ends, which lost 6 bases and 4 bases, there was a span of 15 bases. CDR1 is MDHEN and CDR2 is SYDVKM in the germline V gene. In nucleotides, the CDR3 is TGTGCCAGCAGCCTTTTGCCTGAACGCACTGAAGCTTTCTTT. As protein: CASSLLPERTEAFF.

The V and J genes are TRBV7-9 and TRBJ1-1; TRBD1 might be the D (5 bases). The CDR3 is made up of 15 amino acids. Germline V gives CDR1 SEHNR, CDR2 FQNEAQ (reference sequence). V was pared by 6 bases and J by 4 bases, with 18 bases between. The CDR3 DNA reads as TGTGCCAGCAGTACATGGGGCCCGGCCGGCACTGAAGCTTTCTTT. Translating gives CASSTWGPAGTEAFF.